The rows below give T cell receptor beta chains drawn from one sample of a study of blood T cell repertoires in COVID-19. This table comes from immunoSEQ multiplex PCR, and its TCRdb copy is limited to in-frame clones, with some not included. The top ten clones hold roughly 3.7% of a sample with 300,000 to 450,000 clones, 85% of them seen once. Source material: peripheral blood. Receptors were obtained from a woman aged 18-35 years with acute or convalescent COVID-19. The CDR3 runs from the conserved cysteine through the conserved F or W.

V gene: TRBV19
CDR3 protein: CASTGEGRNQPQHF

V gene: TRBV19
CDR3 protein: CASSRGGSTNYGYTF

V gene: TRBV30
CDR3 protein: CAWSAGAYNEQFF

V gene: TRBV7-9
CDR3 protein: CASSPTGGGYGYTF

V gene: TRBV28
CDR3 protein: CASSPQVSPQHF

V gene: TRBV4-2
CDR3 protein: CASSQVLAGGPSSYNEQFF

V gene: TRBV7-2
CDR3 protein: CASSFRQGNYEQYF

V gene: TRBV4-2
CDR3 protein: CASSPGSYGYTF

V gene: TRBV7-9
CDR3 protein: CASSPWQGADTQYF

V gene: TRBV3-1/TRBV3-2
CDR3 protein: CASSQVTSGRYEQYF

V gene: TRBV6-2/TRBV6-3
CDR3 protein: CASSITATDTQYF

V gene: TRBV5-4
CDR3 protein: CASSGGRRGQGDTQYF

V gene: TRBV4-2
CDR3 protein: CASSQDPLGTSGRNEQFF

V gene: TRBV5-1
CDR3 protein: CASSSTGNPEAFF

V gene: TRBV7-8
CDR3 protein: CASNPAGDKYEQYF

V gene: TRBV15
CDR3 protein: CATSRLPGQRTSGNTIYF

V gene: TRBV14
CDR3 protein: CASSQQGRSSYEQYF

V gene: TRBV28
CDR3 protein: CASSLEAEKGQTYF

V gene: TRBV2
CDR3 protein: CASSEVLAQETQYF

V gene: TRBV4-1
CDR3 protein: CASSQGGQLLNTEAFF

V gene: TRBV27
CDR3 protein: CASSSGFQETQYF

V gene: TRBV7-5
CDR3 protein: CARSLAGTENTEAFF

V gene: TRBV29-1
CDR3 protein: CSGTGGETNEKLFF

V gene: TRBV6-5
CDR3 protein: CASSYGTALGGEQYF

V gene: TRBV28
CDR3 protein: CASSFNDRAEQYF

V gene: TRBV28
CDR3 protein: CASSLSSYNEQFF

V gene: TRBV10-3
CDR3 protein: CAIGPTSGNTIYF

V gene: TRBV2
CDR3 protein: CASRPGQGAFGYTF

V gene: TRBV2
CDR3 protein: CASREDRREQYF

V gene: TRBV7-9
CDR3 protein: CASSPRGSRVKHF

V gene: TRBV6-4
CDR3 protein: CASSDSSGQGADEQFF

V gene: TRBV6-5
CDR3 protein: CASSTLGGRTGELFF

V gene: TRBV5-1
CDR3 protein: CASSTDPQGGTEAFF

V gene: TRBV3-1/TRBV3-2
CDR3 protein: CASSPSRVSTEAFF

V gene: TRBV5-4
CDR3 protein: CASSIGDSGSYEQYF

V gene: TRBV19
CDR3 protein: CASSPTREGETQYF

V gene: TRBV2
CDR3 protein: CASSDNRGNTIYF

V gene: TRBV9
CDR3 protein: CASSVGGNRNTIYF

V gene: TRBV6-5
CDR3 protein: CASSYSSSGSGNTIYF

V gene: TRBV5-1
CDR3 protein: CASSLEQGGGGYTF

V gene: TRBV27
CDR3 protein: CASSLSGTTRNTIYF

V gene: TRBV6-6
CDR3 protein: CAIRTGPNEKLFF

V gene: TRBV25-1
CDR3 protein: CASSRTDDYQPQHF

V gene: TRBV6-2/TRBV6-3
CDR3 protein: CASSQELAGAQNEQFF

V gene: TRBV5-6
CDR3 protein: CASSLRGTGVSDTQYF

V gene: TRBV5-1
CDR3 protein: CASSLGEVSTEAFF

V gene: TRBV3-1/TRBV3-2
CDR3 protein: CASSQYLEQYF

V gene: TRBV5-1
CDR3 protein: CASSQGSEKSQSSGNTIYF